This entry is about one TCR beta chain. Patients in Seattle were enrolled during active infection, then followed longitudinally. The source of the sample is a study of blood T cell repertoires in COVID-19. At the level of the study: Acute and convalescent COVID-19 specimens originated in the United States, Italy and Spain.

Assay: immunoSEQ multiplex PCR; the TCRdb copy retains only in-frame clones and omits some. Here the sample spans under 550,000 clones, 70% to 90% being singletons. Material for sequencing was peripheral blood. This clonotype was obtained from a man aged 18 to 30 with COVID-19, enrolled during active disease.

The chain's CDR3 is CASNTGFDNTGELFF. Written as DNA, the CDR3 is TGTGCCAGCAATACAGGGTTCGATAACACCGGGGAGCTGTTTTTT. This chain links TRBV2 with TRBJ2-2, with D maybe TRBD1 (6 bases). V was clipped by 7 bases and J by 2 bases, with 14 bases between them. The CDR3 runs to 15 residues. Germline V gene data show CDR1 as SNHLY and CDR2 as FYNNEI.